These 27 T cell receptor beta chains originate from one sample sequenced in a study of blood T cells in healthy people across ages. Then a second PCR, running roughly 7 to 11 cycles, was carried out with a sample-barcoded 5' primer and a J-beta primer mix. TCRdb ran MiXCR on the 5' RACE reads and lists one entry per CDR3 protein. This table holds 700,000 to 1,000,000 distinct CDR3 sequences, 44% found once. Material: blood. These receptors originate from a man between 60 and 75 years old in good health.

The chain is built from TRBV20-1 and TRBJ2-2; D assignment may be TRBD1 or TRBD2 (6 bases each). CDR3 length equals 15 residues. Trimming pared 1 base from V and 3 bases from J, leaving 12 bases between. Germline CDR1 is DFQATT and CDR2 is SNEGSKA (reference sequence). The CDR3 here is CSARVSGADTGELFF. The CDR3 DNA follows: TGCAGTGCTAGAGTCTCGGGGGCCGACACCGGGGAGCTGTTTTTT.

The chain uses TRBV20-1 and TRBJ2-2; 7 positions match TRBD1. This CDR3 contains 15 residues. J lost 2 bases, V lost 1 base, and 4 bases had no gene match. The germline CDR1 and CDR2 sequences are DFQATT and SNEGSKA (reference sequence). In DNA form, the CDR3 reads TGCAGTGCTAGAGGAGGGGGCCCCAACACCGGGGAGCTGTTTTTT. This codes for CSARGGGPNTGELFF.

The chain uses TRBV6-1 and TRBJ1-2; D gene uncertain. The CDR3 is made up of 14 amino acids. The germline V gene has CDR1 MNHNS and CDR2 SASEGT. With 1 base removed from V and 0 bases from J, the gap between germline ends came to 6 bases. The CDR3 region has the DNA TGTGCCAGCAGTGAAGTTACGGCTAACTATGGCTACACCTTC. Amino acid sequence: CASSEVTANYGYTF.

Here the CDR3 DNA reads TGTGCCAGCAACGACAGGGGGCCAGATCAGCCCCAGCATTTT. It yields the protein CASNDRGPDQPQHF. This chain connects TRBV12-3 or TRBV12-4 to TRBJ1-5; 10 nucleotides align to TRBD1. The trim removed 7 bases at V and 5 bases at J, leaving 5 bases unmatched. The CDR3 is made up of 14 amino acids.

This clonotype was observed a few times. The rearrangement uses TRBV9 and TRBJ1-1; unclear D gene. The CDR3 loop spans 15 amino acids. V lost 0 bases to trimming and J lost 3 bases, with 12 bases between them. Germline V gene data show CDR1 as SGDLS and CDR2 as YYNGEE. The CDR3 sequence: CASSVDMAPDTEAFF. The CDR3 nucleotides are TGTGCCAGCAGCGTAGATATGGCCCCAGACACTGAAGCTTTCTTT.

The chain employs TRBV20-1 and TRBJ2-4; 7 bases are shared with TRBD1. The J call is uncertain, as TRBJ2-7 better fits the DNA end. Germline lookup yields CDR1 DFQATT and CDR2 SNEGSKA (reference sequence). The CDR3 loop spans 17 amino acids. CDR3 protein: CSARDSSTGTVFDEQYF. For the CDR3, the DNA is TGCAGTGCTAGAGATTCCTCAACAGGGACAGTCTTCGACGAGCAGTACTTC.

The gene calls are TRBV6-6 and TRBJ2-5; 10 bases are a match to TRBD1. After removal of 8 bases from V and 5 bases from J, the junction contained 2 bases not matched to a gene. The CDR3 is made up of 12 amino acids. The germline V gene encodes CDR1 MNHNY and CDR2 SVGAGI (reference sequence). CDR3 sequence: CASDRGHETQYF. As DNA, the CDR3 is TGTGCCAGCGACAGGGGGCATGAGACCCAGTACTTC.

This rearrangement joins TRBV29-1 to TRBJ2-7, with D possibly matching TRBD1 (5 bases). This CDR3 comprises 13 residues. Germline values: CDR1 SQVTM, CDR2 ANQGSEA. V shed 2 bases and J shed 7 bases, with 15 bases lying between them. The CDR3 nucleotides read TGCAGCGTTGAATTCGCCAGGGCCGAAGAGCAGTACTTC. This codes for CSVEFARAEEQYF.

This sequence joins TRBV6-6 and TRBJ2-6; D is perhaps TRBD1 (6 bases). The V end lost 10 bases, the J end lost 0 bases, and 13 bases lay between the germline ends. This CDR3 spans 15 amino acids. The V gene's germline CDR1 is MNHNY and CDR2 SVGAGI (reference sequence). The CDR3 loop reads CANKNRDSGANVLTF. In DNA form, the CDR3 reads TGTGCCAACAAGAACAGGGACTCTGGGGCCAACGTCCTGACTTTC.

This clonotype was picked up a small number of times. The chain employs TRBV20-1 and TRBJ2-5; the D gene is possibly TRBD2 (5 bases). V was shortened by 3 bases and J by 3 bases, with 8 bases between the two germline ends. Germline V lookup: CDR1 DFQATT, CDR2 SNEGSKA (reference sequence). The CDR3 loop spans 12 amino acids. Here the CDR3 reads CSASPGKETQYF. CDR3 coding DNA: TGCAGTGCTAGTCCGGGGAAAGAGACCCAGTACTTC.

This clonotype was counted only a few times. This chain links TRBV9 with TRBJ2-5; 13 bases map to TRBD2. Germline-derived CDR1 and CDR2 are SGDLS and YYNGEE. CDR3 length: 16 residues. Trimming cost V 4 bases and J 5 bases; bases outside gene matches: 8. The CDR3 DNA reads TGTGCCAGCAGCTCCCGGACTAGCGGGGGACGGGAGACCCAGTACTTC. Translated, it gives CASSSRTSGGRETQYF. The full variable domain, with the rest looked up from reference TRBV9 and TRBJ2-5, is DSGVTQTPKHLITATGQRVTLRCSPRSGDLSVYWYQQSLDQGLQFLIQYYNGEERAKGNILERFSAQQFPDLHSELNLSSLELGDSALYFCASSSRTSGGRETQYFGPGTRLLVL.

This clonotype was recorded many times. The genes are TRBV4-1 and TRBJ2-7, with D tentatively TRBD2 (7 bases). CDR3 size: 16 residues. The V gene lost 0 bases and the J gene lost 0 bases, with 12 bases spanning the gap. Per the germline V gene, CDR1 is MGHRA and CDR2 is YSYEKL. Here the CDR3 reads CASSQDRRGLSYEQYF. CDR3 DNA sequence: TGCGCCAGCAGCCAAGATCGGCGGGGGCTCTCCTACGAGCAGTACTTC.

The CDR3 bases are TGTGCCAGCAGCCTATCGGGAGTCACAAACACTGAAGCTTTCTTT. It yields the protein CASSLSGVTNTEAFF. The rearrangement uses TRBV3-1 and TRBJ1-1; no firm D call. V dropped 4 bases and J dropped 2 bases, with 14 bases sitting between them. The CDR3 sequence is 15 residues long. CDR1 LGHDT and CDR2 YNNKEL come from the germline V gene (reference sequence).

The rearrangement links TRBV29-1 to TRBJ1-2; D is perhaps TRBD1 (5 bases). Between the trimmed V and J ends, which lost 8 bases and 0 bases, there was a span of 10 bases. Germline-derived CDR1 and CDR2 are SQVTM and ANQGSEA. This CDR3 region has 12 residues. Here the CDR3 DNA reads TGCAGCAGGGGAGTTTCTAACTATGGCTACACCTTC. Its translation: CSRGVSNYGYTF.

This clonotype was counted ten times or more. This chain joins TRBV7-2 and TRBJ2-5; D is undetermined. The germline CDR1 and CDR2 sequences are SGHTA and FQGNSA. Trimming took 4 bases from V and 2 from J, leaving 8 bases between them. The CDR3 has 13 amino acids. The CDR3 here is CASSSRVQETQYF. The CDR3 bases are TGTGCCAGCAGCTCCCGAGTGCAAGAGACCCAGTACTTC.

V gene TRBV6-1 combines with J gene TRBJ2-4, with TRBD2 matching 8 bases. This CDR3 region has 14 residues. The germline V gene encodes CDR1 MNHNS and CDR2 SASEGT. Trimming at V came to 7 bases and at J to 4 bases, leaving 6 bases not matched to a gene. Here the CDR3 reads CASNEGLEKNIQYF. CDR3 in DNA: TGTGCCAGCAATGAGGGACTAGAAAAAAACATTCAGTACTTC.

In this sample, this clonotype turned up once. The CDR3 reads CASSQFSLAGDNEQFF. For the CDR3, the DNA is TGCGCCAGCAGCCAATTCTCCCTAGCGGGGGACAATGAGCAGTTCTTC. The genes are TRBV4-3 and TRBJ2-1, with TRBD2 matching 10 bases. V shed 2 bases, J shed 5 bases, and the junction held 6 bases outside the gene matches. Germline V gene lookup returns CDR1 LGHNA and CDR2 YSLEER. The CDR3 runs to 16 residues.

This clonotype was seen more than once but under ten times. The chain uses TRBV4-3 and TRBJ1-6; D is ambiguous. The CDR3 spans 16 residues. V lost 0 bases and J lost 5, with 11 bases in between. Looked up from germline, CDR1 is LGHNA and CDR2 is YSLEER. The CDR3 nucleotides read TGCGCCAGCAGCCAAGATTGGGGTTCGAATAATTCACCCCTCCACTTT. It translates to CASSQDWGSNNSPLHF.

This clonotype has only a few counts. The CDR3 coding sequence is TGTGCCAGCAGCAAACCTGGGACAGGGGAGCAGTACTTC. Translating gives CASSKPGTGEQYF. The chain uses TRBV21-1 and TRBJ2-7; the table's D call, TRBD1, has no DNA check behind it. TRBV21-1 is classified as a pseudogene. The CDR3 has 13 amino acids.

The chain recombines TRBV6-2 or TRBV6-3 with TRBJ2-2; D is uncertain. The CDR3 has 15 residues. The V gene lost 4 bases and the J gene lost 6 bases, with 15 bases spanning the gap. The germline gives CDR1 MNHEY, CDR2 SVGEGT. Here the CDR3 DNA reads TGTGCCAGCAGTTCTAGAATCACCAGGTCCGGGGAGCTGTTTTTT. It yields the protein CASSSRITRSGELFF.

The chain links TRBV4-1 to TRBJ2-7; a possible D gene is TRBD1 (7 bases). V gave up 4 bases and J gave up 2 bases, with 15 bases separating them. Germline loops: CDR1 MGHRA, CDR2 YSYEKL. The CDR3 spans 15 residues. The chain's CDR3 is CASSRGTANPYEQYF. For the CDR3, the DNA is TGCGCCAGCAGCCGCGGGACAGCAAATCCCTACGAGCAGTACTTC.

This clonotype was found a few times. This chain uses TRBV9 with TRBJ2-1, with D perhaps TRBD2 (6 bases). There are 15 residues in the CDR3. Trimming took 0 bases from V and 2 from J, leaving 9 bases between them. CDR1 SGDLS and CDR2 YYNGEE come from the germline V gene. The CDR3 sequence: CASSVVSGTYNEQFF. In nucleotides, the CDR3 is TGTGCCAGCAGCGTAGTTAGCGGTACCTACAATGAGCAGTTCTTC.

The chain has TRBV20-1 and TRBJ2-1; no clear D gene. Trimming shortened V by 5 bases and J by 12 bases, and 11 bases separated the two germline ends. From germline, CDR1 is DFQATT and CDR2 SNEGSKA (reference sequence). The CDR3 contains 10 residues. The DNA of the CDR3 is TGCAGTGCTGGCAAACTTGGGCAGTTCTTC. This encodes CSAGKLGQFF.

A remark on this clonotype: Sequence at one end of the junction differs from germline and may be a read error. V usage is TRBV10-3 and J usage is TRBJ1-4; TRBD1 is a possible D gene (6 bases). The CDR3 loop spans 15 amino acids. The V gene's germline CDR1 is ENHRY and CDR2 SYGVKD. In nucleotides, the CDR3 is TGTGCCATCAGGGAGTCAGGGGTTTCTAATGAAAAACTGTTTTTT. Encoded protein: CAIRESGVSNEKLFF.

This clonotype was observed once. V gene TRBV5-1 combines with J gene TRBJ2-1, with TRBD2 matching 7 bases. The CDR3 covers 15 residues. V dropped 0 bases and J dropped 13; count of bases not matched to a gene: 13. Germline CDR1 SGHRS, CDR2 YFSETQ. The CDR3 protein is CASSLDVGGSTAQFF. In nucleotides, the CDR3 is TGCGCCAGCAGCTTGGACGTCGGGGGGTCTACTGCCCAGTTCTTC.

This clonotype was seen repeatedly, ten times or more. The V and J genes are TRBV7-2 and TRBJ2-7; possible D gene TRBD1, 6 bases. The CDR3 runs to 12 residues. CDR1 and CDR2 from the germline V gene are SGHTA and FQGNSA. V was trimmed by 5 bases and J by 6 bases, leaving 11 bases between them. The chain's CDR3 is CASSQTGFEQYF. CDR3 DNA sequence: TGTGCCAGCAGCCAAACAGGGTTCGAGCAGTACTTC.

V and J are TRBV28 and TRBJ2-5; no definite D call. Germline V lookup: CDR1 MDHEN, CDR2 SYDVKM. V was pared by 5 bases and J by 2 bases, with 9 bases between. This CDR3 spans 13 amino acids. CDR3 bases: TGTGCCAGCAGTATAGCCTTACAAGAGACCCAGTACTTC. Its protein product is CASSIALQETQYF.